This T cell receptor (beta chain) was captured in a study of cytomegalovirus exposure and HLA in healthy donors. Regarding the study as a whole: A later analysis linked some 18,000 TCR beta sequences to HLA alleles at 0.05 false discovery rate. TCR beta sequences reportedly predicted most subjects' HLA-A and HLA-B alleles accurately. Being indistinguishable, some V segments were excluded, TRBV6-2 and TRBV6-3 among them.

PCR primers comprised 60 Vbeta and 13 Jbeta primers. The assay was immunoSEQ multiplex PCR, and TCRdb's table has in-frame clones only and misses some. The sample contains roughly 110,000 clones, 70% to 85% of which appear only once. A note on this clone: No antigen is known for it.

J lost 2 bases, V lost 1 base, and 15 bases had no gene match. Per germline, CDR1 LGHNT and CDR2 FRNRAP. The length of the CDR3 is 20 residues. The rearrangement joins TRBV12-5 to TRBJ2-7, with 12 bases lining up with TRBD2. Sequences were obtained from PBMCs. This sequence originates from a man aged 35 to 55 in good health and CMV-seropositive. CDR3 DNA sequence: TGTGCTAGTGGTTTGGGGCCCGGGACTAGCGGGTCCTTATCCACCTACGAGCAGTACTTC. It codes for CASGLGPGTSGSLSTYEQYF.